This entry lists 8 T cell receptor beta chains sequenced from one sample in a study of control samples from healthy donors and cancer patients. TCRdb keeps only in-frame clones here, not all; method: immunoSEQ multiplex PCR. Here the sample spans 390,000 or so clones, over 75% being singletons. The sequenced sample consisted of PBMCs. These receptors were collected from a man aged 35 to 55 with head and neck cancer.

This clone was observed a single time. The gene calls are TRBV4-3 and TRBJ2-7; 10 bases match TRBD2. Germline CDR1 LGHNA, CDR2 YSLEER. The J segment lost 3 bases and the V segment lost 1 base, leaving 12 bases of the junction unmatched. This CDR3 is 18 amino acids long. The CDR3 here is CASSQAASGGDTYYEQYF. The CDR3 DNA reads TGCGCCAGCAGCCAAGCCGCTAGCGGGGGAGATACCTACTACGAGCAGTACTTC.

The chain is built from TRBV6-5 and TRBJ1-4; 7 positions agree with TRBD1. The length of the CDR3 is 11 residues. Germline V lookup: CDR1 MNHEY, CDR2 SVGAGI. The V and J ends lost 6 bases and 12 bases, in that order; junction bases with no gene match: 4. In nucleotides, the CDR3 is TGTGCCAGCAGATCCGGGACAGAACTGTTTTTT. Its protein product is CASRSGTELFF.

V and J are TRBV6-2 or TRBV6-3 and TRBJ1-5; no reliable D call. CDR1 is MNHEY and CDR2 is SVGEGT in the germline V gene. The CDR3 has 13 amino acids. Trimming removed 3 bases from V and 4 bases from J, with 7 bases in between. The DNA of the CDR3 is TGTGCCAGCAGTTATCGGGAGAATCAGCCCCAGCATTTT. The encoded protein is CASSYRENQPQHF.

The chain links TRBV5-1 to TRBJ2-1; no firm D call. This CDR3 has 14 residues. The V gene lost 5 bases and the J gene lost 4 bases, with 13 bases spanning the gap. Germline V gene lookup returns CDR1 SGHRS and CDR2 YFSETQ. In nucleotides, the CDR3 is TGCGCCAGCAGTCTGGTAGGGTCGTACAATGAGCAGTTCTTC. This encodes CASSLVGSYNEQFF.

V and J are TRBV27 and TRBJ2-1; 13 nucleotides agree with TRBD2. The CDR3 contains 15 residues. CDR1 and CDR2 from the germline V gene are MNHEY and SMNVEV (reference sequence). The V segment lost 2 bases and the J segment 10 bases; nucleotides outside the gene matches: 5. CDR3 loop: CASSLGLAGEYEQFF. CDR3 nucleotides: TGTGCCAGCAGTTTAGGACTAGCGGGAGAGTACGAGCAGTTCTTC.

This clone was counted a few times. This sequence joins TRBV12-5 and TRBJ2-7; D is uncertain. The CDR3 loop spans 11 amino acids. Germline CDR1 is LGHNT and CDR2 is FRNRAP. V was pared by 2 bases and J by 5 bases, with 4 bases between. The CDR3 nucleotides are TGTGCTAGTGGTTTGTCCCACGAGCAGTACTTC. It encodes CASGLSHEQYF.

The J gene is TRBJ1-1, the V gene TRBV6-5; D ambiguous. The CDR3 runs 13 residues. Trimming pared 6 bases from V and 0 bases from J, leaving 8 bases between. Germline V CDR1 and CDR2: MNHEY, SVGAGI. The CDR3 sequence: CASRLWLNTEAFF. The CDR3 coding sequence is TGTGCCAGCAGACTTTGGTTGAACACTGAAGCTTTCTTT.

The chain has TRBV11-2 and TRBJ1-2, with 7 bases that match TRBD1. This CDR3 has 13 residues. Losses at the gene ends were 5 bases for V and 6 bases for J; bases not matched to a gene: 6. Germline CDR1 reads SGHAT; CDR2 reads FQNNGV. This CDR3 reads CASSPRTGDGYTF. DNA of the CDR3: TGTGCCAGCAGCCCCCGGACAGGAGATGGCTACACCTTC.